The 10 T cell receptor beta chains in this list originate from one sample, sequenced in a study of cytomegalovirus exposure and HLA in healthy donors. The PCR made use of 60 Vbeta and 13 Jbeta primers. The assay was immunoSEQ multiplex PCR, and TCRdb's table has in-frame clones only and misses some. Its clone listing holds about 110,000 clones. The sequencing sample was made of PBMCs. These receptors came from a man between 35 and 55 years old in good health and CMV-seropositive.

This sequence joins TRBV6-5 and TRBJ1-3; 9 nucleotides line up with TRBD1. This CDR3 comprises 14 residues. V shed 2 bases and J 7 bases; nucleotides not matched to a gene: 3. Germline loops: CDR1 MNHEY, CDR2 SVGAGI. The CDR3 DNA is TGTGCCAGCAGTTACGACAGGGGGAGGAACACCATATATTTT. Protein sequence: CASSYDRGRNTIYF.

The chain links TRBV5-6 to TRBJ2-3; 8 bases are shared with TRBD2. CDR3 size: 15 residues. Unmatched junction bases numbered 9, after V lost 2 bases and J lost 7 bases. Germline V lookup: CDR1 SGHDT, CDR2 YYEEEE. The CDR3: CASSFSGGGSYTQYF. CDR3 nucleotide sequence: TGTGCCAGCAGCTTCAGCGGGGGAGGTAGTTATACGCAGTATTTT.

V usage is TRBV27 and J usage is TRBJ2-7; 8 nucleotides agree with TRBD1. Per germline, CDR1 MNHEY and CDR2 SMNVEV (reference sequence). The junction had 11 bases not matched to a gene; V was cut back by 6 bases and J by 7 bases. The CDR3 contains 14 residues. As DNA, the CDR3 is TGTGCCAGCAGGGGACCCAGGGGGCAGGGGGAGCAGTACTTC. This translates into CASRGPRGQGEQYF.

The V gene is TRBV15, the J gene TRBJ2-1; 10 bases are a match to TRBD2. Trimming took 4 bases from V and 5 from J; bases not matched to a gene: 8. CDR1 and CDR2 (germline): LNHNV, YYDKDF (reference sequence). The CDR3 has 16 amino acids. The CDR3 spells CATSIEIAGGNNEQFF. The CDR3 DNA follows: TGTGCCACCAGCATAGAGATAGCGGGGGGAAACAATGAGCAGTTCTTC.

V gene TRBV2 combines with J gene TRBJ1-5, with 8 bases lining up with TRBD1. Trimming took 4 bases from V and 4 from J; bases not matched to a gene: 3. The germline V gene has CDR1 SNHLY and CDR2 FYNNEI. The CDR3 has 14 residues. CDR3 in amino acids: CASSVQGANQPQHF. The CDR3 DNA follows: TGTGCCAGCAGTGTCCAGGGGGCGAATCAGCCCCAGCATTTT.

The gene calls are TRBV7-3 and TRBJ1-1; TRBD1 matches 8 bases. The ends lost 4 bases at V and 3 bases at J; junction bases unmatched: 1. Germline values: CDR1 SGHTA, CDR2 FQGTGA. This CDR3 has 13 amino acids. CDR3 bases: TGTGCCAGCAGCTCGGACAGGGACACTGAAGCTTTCTTT. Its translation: CASSSDRDTEAFF.

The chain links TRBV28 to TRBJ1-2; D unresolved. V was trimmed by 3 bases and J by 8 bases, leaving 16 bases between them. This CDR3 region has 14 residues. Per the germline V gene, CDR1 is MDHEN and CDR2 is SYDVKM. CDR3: CASSLKEFDGGYTF. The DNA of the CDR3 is TGTGCCAGCAGTTTGAAGGAGTTTGACGGGGGCTACACCTTC.

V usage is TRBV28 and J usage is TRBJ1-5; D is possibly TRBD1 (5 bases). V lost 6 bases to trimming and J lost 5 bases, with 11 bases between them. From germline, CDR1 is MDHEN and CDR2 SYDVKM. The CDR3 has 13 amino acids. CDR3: CASRATGDQPQHF. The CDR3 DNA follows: TGTGCCAGCAGAGCCACAGGAGATCAGCCCCAGCATTTT.

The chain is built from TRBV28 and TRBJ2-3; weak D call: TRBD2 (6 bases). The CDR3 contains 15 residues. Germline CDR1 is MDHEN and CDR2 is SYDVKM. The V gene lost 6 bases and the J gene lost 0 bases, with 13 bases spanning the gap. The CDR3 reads CASSPAGISTDTQYF. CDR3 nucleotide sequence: TGTGCCAGCAGCCCTGCGGGGATTAGCACAGATACGCAGTATTTT. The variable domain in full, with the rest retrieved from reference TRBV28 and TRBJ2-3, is DVKVTQSSRYLVKRTGEKVFLECVQDMDHENMFWYRQDPGLGLRLIYFSYDVKMKEKGDIPEGYSVSREKKERFSLILESASTNQTSMYLCASSPAGISTDTQYFGPGTRLTVL.

The CDR3 reads CASSPEAGGYGYTF. The CDR3, as DNA: TGCGCCAGCAGCCCGGAGGCAGGGGGCTATGGCTACACCTTC. V usage is TRBV5-1 and J usage is TRBJ1-2; 7 nucleotides match TRBD1. Germline CDR1 is SGHRS and CDR2 is YFSETQ. The CDR3 spans 14 residues. J was trimmed by 4 bases and V by 4 bases; bases with no gene match: 7.